This TCR beta chain comes out of a study of metastatic and nonmetastatic thyroid tumors. This clone appeared a few times. An end of the junction differs from the germline gene, which may be a read error. Germline loops: CDR1 DFQATT, CDR2 SNEGSKA (reference sequence). The length of the CDR3 is 14 residues. Ahead of thyroid surgery, no patient had received treatment of any kind. MiXCR was used by TCRdb to re-call the PCR reads. Found here are around 13,000 clones, about a quarter of them singletons; the top ten hold around 12%. V and J are TRBV20-1 and TRBJ2-7; the D gene is possibly TRBD2 (6 bases). The sequencing sample was made of adjacent normal tissue. The sequence came from a female donor with papillary thyroid cancer or a benign thyroid nodule (not recorded which). Some clones in this sample may be carry-over from other donors' samples. The CDR3 DNA is TGCGGTGCTTTTCTCTTCGGGGGACCATACGAGCAGTACTTC. It specifies CGAFLFGGPYEQYF.